The present TCR beta chain was sequenced within a study of cytomegalovirus exposure and HLA in healthy donors. The primer mix had 60 Vbeta and 13 Jbeta primers. The protocol was immunoSEQ multiplex PCR, while the TCRdb copy is restricted to in-frame clones and leaves out a portion. The repertoire holds 190,000 or so clones, with approximately 78% as singletons. CDR3 length: 15 amino acids. CDR1 and CDR2 (germline): SGHRS, YFSETQ. Trimming cost V 5 bases and J 4 bases, with 17 bases left between them. This clonotype was sampled from a woman between 50 and 59 years old in good health and CMV-seropositive. The chain has TRBV5-1 and TRBJ2-3; D is perhaps TRBD1 (5 bases). The source material was PBMCs. The CDR3 region is CASRRQGSDADTQYF. The CDR3 DNA sequence: TGCGCCAGCAGGAGGCAGGGAAGCGACGCAGATACGCAGTATTTT.